The 27 T cell receptor beta chains reported below all come from one sample, sequenced in a study of T cell repertoires in cytomegalovirus infection (dated by TCRdb to between 2018 and 2021). What this sample's treatment or condition label stands for: in vitro stimulation with specific CMV peptide epitopes to enrich CMV-specific T cells. The sequencer listed for this sample is Illumina HiSeq 1500. TCRdb redid the processing of the public reads, applying fastp at Q25 and MiXCR, and retained in-frame beta chains. Records with the same CDR3 protein are collapsed into one entry carrying the most frequent genes and DNA. The sample table holds roughly 170,000 distinct CDR3 sequences, of which roughly 20% were seen once. Jointly, the top ten make up roughly 25% of the sample. These receptors are not linked to any known antigen. The material sequenced was CD8+ T cells from cultured PBMCs, taken from culture after CMV antigen stimulation. These receptor sequences come from a human donor in good health (CMV status not recorded). Some clones in this sample may be carry-over from other donors' samples.

This clonotype was found a few times. The chain links TRBV7-9 to TRBJ2-5; D is perhaps TRBD1 (6 bases). Trimming removed 4 bases from V and 4 bases from J, with 13 bases in between. Germline assignment: CDR1 SEHNR and CDR2 FQNEAQ (reference sequence). The CDR3 has 14 amino acids. Here the CDR3 reads CASSSPQGLETQYF. In nucleotides, the CDR3 is TGTGCCAGCAGCTCTCCCCAGGGGCTAGAGACCCAGTACTTC.

This clonotype was seen repeatedly, ten times or more. V usage is TRBV7-6 and J usage is TRBJ2-7, with 10 bases aligning to TRBD1. Germline values: CDR1 SGHVS, CDR2 FNYEAQ. V trimming: 2 bases; J trimming: 2 bases; junction bases outside the gene matches: 3. This CDR3 region has 15 residues. This chain's CDR3 is CASSLRTGGTYEQYF. The DNA for the CDR3 is TGTGCCAGCAGCTTACGGACAGGGGGGACCTACGAGCAGTACTTC.

The chain uses TRBV5-6 and TRBJ1-4; D gene ambiguous. Trimming stripped 3 bases from V and 8 bases from J, with 8 bases between. The CDR3 is 12 amino acids. CDR1 is SGHDT and CDR2 is YYEEEE in the germline V gene. CDR3 sequence: CASSSSGEKLFF. CDR3 in DNA: TGTGCCAGCAGCTCGAGTGGGGAAAAACTGTTTTTT.

The chain carries TRBV27 and TRBJ2-4, with a possible D match to TRBD1 (5 bases). This CDR3 has 15 residues. V dropped 6 bases and J dropped 0 bases, with 12 bases sitting between them. CDR1 and CDR2 (germline): MNHEY, SMNVEV (reference sequence). The CDR3 DNA sequence: TGTGCCAGCAGCTTGACAGTAGTAGCCAAAAACATTCAGTACTTC. Amino acids: CASSLTVVAKNIQYF.

This chain links TRBV7-7 with TRBJ1-2; TRBD1 agrees at 10 bases. Looked up from germline, CDR1 is SSHAT and CDR2 is FNYEAQ (reference sequence). The length of the CDR3 is 13 residues. The trim removed 5 bases at V and 8 bases at J, leaving 5 bases unmatched. CDR3 loop: CASSGWDRGGYTF. The CDR3 DNA sequence: TGTGCCAGCAGCGGTTGGGACAGGGGCGGCTACACCTTC. Using reference TRBV7-7 and TRBJ1-2 for the parts outside the CDR3, the full variable domain is GAGVSQSPRYKVTKRGQDVTLRCDPISSHATLYWYQQALGQGPEFLTYFNYEAQPDKSGLPSDRFSAERPEGSISTLTIQRTEQRDSAMYRCASSGWDRGGYTFGSGTRLTVV.

This clonotype appeared a few times. CDR3 bases: TGTGCCAGCAGTTATGGACGGTACGAGCAGTACTTC. Translating it yields CASSYGRYEQYF. The chain uses TRBV6-2 or TRBV6-3 and TRBJ2-7; D not resolved. Looked up from germline, CDR1 is MNHEY and CDR2 is SVGEGT. The CDR3 is 12 residues long. V was trimmed by 3 bases and J by 4 bases, leaving 7 bases between them.

This clonotype was seen a few times. The V gene is TRBV4-1, the J gene TRBJ2-7; the match to TRBD1 covers 8 bases. V shed 4 bases, J shed 2 bases, and the junction held 10 bases outside the gene matches. This CDR3 spans 16 amino acids. Germline lookup yields CDR1 MGHRA and CDR2 YSYEKL. Here the CDR3 reads CASSLHAQGAPYEQYF. The DNA for the CDR3 is TGCGCCAGCAGCCTCCACGCGCAGGGGGCACCCTACGAGCAGTACTTC.

The chain recombines TRBV27 with TRBJ1-5; D might be TRBD1 (6 bases). The V end was cut by 3 bases, the J end by 4 bases, with 10 bases between. This CDR3 region has 14 residues. CDR1 is MNHEY, CDR2 SMNVEV, per germline (reference sequence). Written as DNA, the CDR3 is TGTGCCAGCAGTTTTCAAACAGGGAATCAGCCCCAGCATTTT. It translates to CASSFQTGNQPQHF.

This rearrangement joins TRBV4-1 to TRBJ2-5, with D perhaps TRBD1 or TRBD2 (5 bases each). Between the trimmed V and J ends, which lost 3 bases and 5 bases, there was a span of 7 bases. CDR1 is MGHRA and CDR2 is YSYEKL in the germline V gene. The CDR3 covers 12 residues. CDR3 amino acids: CASSHEGETQYF. CDR3 nucleotides: TGCGCCAGCAGCCATGAGGGGGAGACCCAGTACTTC.

This clonotype has more than one count but fewer than ten. The CDR3 is CASSLSPPDRRFGNEQYF. CDR3 coding DNA: TGTGCCAGCAGCTTAAGCCCTCCGGACAGGCGCTTCGGGAACGAGCAGTACTTC. This chain joins TRBV7-2 and TRBJ2-7, with 7 bases aligning to TRBD1. The CDR3 consists of 18 residues. Looked up from germline, CDR1 is SGHTA and CDR2 is FQGNSA. J lost 5 bases, V lost 2 bases, and 18 bases had no gene match.

The genes are TRBV6-1 and TRBJ2-1, with 8 bases identical to TRBD1. The CDR3 is made up of 15 amino acids. Germline CDR1 reads MNHNS; CDR2 reads SASEGT. J lost 7 bases, V lost 5 bases, and 10 bases had no gene match. The DNA for the CDR3 is TGTGCCAGCAGTCCCTGGCAGGGGGCAGGGAATGAGCAGTTCTTC. It encodes CASSPWQGAGNEQFF.

This chain joins TRBV12-3 or TRBV12-4 and TRBJ1-1; no clear D. This CDR3 is 13 amino acids long. The V gene lost 6 bases and the J gene lost 7 bases, with 15 bases spanning the gap. The CDR3 loop is CASRPTDAVEAFF. CDR3 DNA sequence: TGTGCCAGCAGACCGACGGACGCTGTTGAAGCTTTCTTT.

The chain joins TRBV20-1 to TRBJ2-7; either TRBD1 or TRBD2 may supply D (5 bases each). Germline lookup yields CDR1 DFQATT and CDR2 SNEGSKA (reference sequence). V was clipped by 1 base and J by 4 bases, with 17 bases between them. The CDR3 sequence is 15 residues long. The CDR3 nucleotides are TGCAGTGCTAGAGGCCGGGACCCACCGGAATACGAGCAGTACTTC. Translated: CSARGRDPPEYEQYF.

The V call is TRBV6-2 or TRBV6-3, the J call TRBJ2-1; perhaps TRBD2 as D (7 bases). The length of the CDR3 is 15 residues. Germline lookup yields CDR1 MNHEY and CDR2 SVGEGT. Trimming removed 5 bases at V and 2 bases at J, with 13 bases between. The CDR3 DNA reads TGTGCCAGCAGTCGGGGGGCACCTACCTACAATGAGCAGTTCTTC. Translated: CASSRGAPTYNEQFF.

V gene TRBV6-2 or TRBV6-3 combines with J gene TRBJ2-6; possible D gene TRBD2, 6 bases. Trimming removed 6 bases from V and 5 bases from J, with 14 bases in between. The CDR3 is 15 residues long. CDR1 MNHEY and CDR2 SVGEGT come from the germline V gene. CDR3 sequence: CASRGLGERANVLTF. CDR3 DNA sequence: TGTGCCAGCAGGGGACTTGGTGAGAGGGCCAACGTCCTGACTTTC.

The chain links TRBV28 to TRBJ1-5; D ambiguous. CDR1 MDHEN and CDR2 SYDVKM come from the germline V gene. Between the trimmed V and J ends, which lost 1 base and 6 bases, there was a span of 13 bases. This CDR3 contains 15 residues. Here the CDR3 reads CASSLSGELFQPQHF. The CDR3 nucleotides read TGTGCCAGCAGTTTATCTGGGGAGCTTTTTCAGCCCCAGCATTTT.

Here the CDR3 DNA reads TGTGCCAGCGTCATTCCAGCGGGGGGCTACGAGCAGTACTTC. Translation: CASVIPAGGYEQYF. The genes are TRBV6-1 and TRBJ2-7; TRBD2 matches 9 bases. The germline V gene encodes CDR1 MNHNS and CDR2 SASEGT. This CDR3 has 14 residues. The J segment lost 3 bases and the V segment lost 8 bases, leaving 8 bases of the junction unmatched.

This clonotype was detected only a few times. The chain is built from TRBV28 and TRBJ2-3, with D tentatively TRBD2 (5 bases). CDR1 is MDHEN, CDR2 SYDVKM, per germline. The CDR3 contains 14 residues. Trimming pared 4 bases from V and 0 bases from J, leaving 8 bases between. The CDR3 bases are TGTGCCAGCAGTTCGCCGGGGAGCACAGATACGCAGTATTTT. It is translated as CASSSPGSTDTQYF.

This clonotype was picked up many times. The V gene is TRBV10-2, the J gene TRBJ2-7; 9 bases fit TRBD1. Germline assignment: CDR1 WSHSY and CDR2 SAAADI. The CDR3 has 14 residues. Germline trimming cut 7 bases from V and 5 bases from J; bases unmatched to any gene: 9. This CDR3 is CASTIQGARDEQYF. The CDR3 bases are TGCGCCAGCACCATACAGGGGGCAAGGGACGAGCAGTACTTC.

The table lists this clonotype with a few counts. The genes are TRBV12-3 or TRBV12-4 and TRBJ2-7; possible D gene TRBD1, 5 bases. V was clipped by 5 bases and J by 5 bases, with 13 bases between them. The CDR3 is 13 residues long. In DNA form, the CDR3 reads TGTGCCAGCAGTGATCCAGGGTCCCACGAGCAGTACTTC. This encodes CASSDPGSHEQYF.

This clonotype was picked up a small number of times. The V call is TRBV12-3 or TRBV12-4, the J call TRBJ1-1, with D unclear. CDR3 length: 13 residues. V was cut by 4 bases and J by 4 bases, with 10 bases left in between. The CDR3 loop is CASSWSQATEAFF. The DNA for the CDR3 is TGTGCCAGCAGTTGGTCCCAGGCCACTGAAGCTTTCTTT.

This clonotype was picked up a small number of times. J is TRBJ2-5 and V is TRBV7-9; D remains ambiguous. The CDR3 has 13 residues. The ends were cut back, 5 bases at V and 7 bases at J, with 14 bases in the middle. From germline, CDR1 is SEHNR and CDR2 FQNEAQ (reference sequence). CDR3 nucleotide sequence: TGTGCCAGCAGCACCGACGGGTCTAGGACCCAGTACTTC. It translates to CASSTDGSRTQYF.

This chain connects TRBV20-1 to TRBJ1-2; 8 nucleotides agree with TRBD1. CDR1 and CDR2 from the germline V gene are DFQATT and SNEGSKA (reference sequence). This CDR3 region has 13 residues. Trimming removed 1 base from V and 6 bases from J; junction bases left unmatched: 4. The CDR3: CSARVVDRDGYTF. The CDR3 nucleotides are TGCAGTGCTAGAGTTGTGGACAGGGATGGCTACACCTTC.

The rearrangement uses TRBV12-3 or TRBV12-4 and TRBJ1-2, with D possibly being TRBD1 (5 bases). V shed 2 bases and J shed 6 bases, with 16 bases lying between them. This CDR3 comprises 15 residues. CDR3 DNA sequence: TGTGCCAGCAGTTTAATCTTGACAGATCGAAATGGCTACACCTTC. This translates into CASSLILTDRNGYTF.

The chain carries TRBV19 and TRBJ1-1; D call uncertain. V was shortened by 6 bases and J by 4 bases, with 18 bases between the two germline ends. The germline gives CDR1 LNHDA, CDR2 SQIVND (reference sequence). The CDR3 sequence is 15 residues long. The CDR3 region is CASRGDRGVGTEAFF. Here the CDR3 DNA reads TGTGCCAGTAGGGGCGACCGGGGTGTGGGCACTGAAGCTTTCTTT.

The chain carries TRBV27 and TRBJ2-3; D uncertain. CDR3 length: 18 residues. V lost 2 bases, J lost 0 bases, and 18 bases lay in between. CDR1 is MNHEY and CDR2 is SMNVEV in the germline V gene (reference sequence). This CDR3 is CASSLDVNTRLSTDTQYF. CDR3 DNA: TGTGCCAGCAGTTTAGACGTCAATACTCGTTTGAGCACAGATACGCAGTATTTT.

In this sample, this clonotype turned up a few times. This sequence joins TRBV27 and TRBJ1-5; D possibly corresponds to TRBD1 (6 bases). V was clipped by 6 bases and J by 7 bases, with 19 bases between them. Per the germline V gene, CDR1 is MNHEY and CDR2 is SMNVEV (reference sequence). CDR3 length: 15 residues. The CDR3 nucleotides are TGTGCCAGCAGCCTGGGTGGGGGCTTAAGGCAGCCCCAGCATTTT. Its protein product is CASSLGGGLRQPQHF.